These 9 T cell receptor beta chains originate from one sample sequenced in a study of early T cells in non-severe SARS-CoV-2 infection. MiXCR was run by TCRdb on the 5' RACE reads, yielding one entry per CDR3 protein. Here the sample spans more than 65,000 distinct CDR3 sequences, around an eighth being singletons. Material for sequencing was whole blood. These receptors all stem from an adult who was a healthcare worker with PCR-confirmed SARS-CoV-2 infection or an uninfected control (not recorded which).

This clonotype has ten or more counts. The chain employs TRBV2 and TRBJ1-5; TRBD1 might be the D (6 bases). The CDR3 consists of 15 residues. V was clipped by 6 bases and J by 2 bases, with 14 bases between them. CDR1 is SNHLY, CDR2 FYNNEI, per germline. CDR3 sequence: CASSASAGGNQPQHF. In nucleotides, the CDR3 is TGTGCCAGCAGCGCCAGCGCAGGGGGCAATCAGCCCCAGCATTTT.

This clonotype was seen a few times. This sequence joins TRBV7-2 and TRBJ2-5, with 7 bases aligning to TRBD1. V was clipped by 4 bases and J by 5 bases; unmatched bases: 10. Germline V gene data show CDR1 as SGHTA and CDR2 as FQGNSA. This CDR3 region has 15 residues. The CDR3 region is CASSSTGQLTETQYF. The CDR3 DNA follows: TGTGCCAGCAGCTCCACGGGACAGCTTACGGAGACCCAGTACTTC.

This clonotype was recorded at least ten times. The chain employs TRBV5-4 and TRBJ2-5; D might be TRBD2 (6 bases). The germline V and J ends were trimmed by 0 bases and 1 base, with 13 bases remaining between them. Per germline, CDR1 SGHNT and CDR2 YYREEE (reference sequence). This CDR3 is built from 16 residues. CDR3 coding DNA: TGTGCCAGCAGCTTGGGGCCGGCGGGGATCCAAGAGACCCAGTACTTC. Its translation is CASSLGPAGIQETQYF.

The chain joins TRBV9 to TRBJ1-2; weak D call: TRBD1 (6 bases). CDR3 length equals 14 residues. Trimming shortened V by 2 bases and J by 7 bases, and 15 bases separated the two germline ends. Germline CDR1 reads SGDLS; CDR2 reads YYNGEE. The CDR3 DNA reads as TGTGCCAGCAGCGTGACTACAGGGAGGGGTGGCTACACCTTC. Amino acid sequence: CASSVTTGRGGYTF.

At least ten counts were recorded for this clonotype. V gene TRBV6-2 or TRBV6-3 combines with J gene TRBJ2-2; D not resolved. The CDR3 sequence is 14 residues long. V was pared by 5 bases and J by 3 bases, with 10 bases between. CDR1 is MNHEY, CDR2 SVGEGT, per germline. The CDR3 loop is CASSTSGYTGELFF. DNA for the CDR3: TGTGCCAGCAGTACCTCAGGTTACACCGGGGAGCTGTTTTTT.

This clonotype was detected many times. The chain couples TRBV28 to TRBJ1-2, with 9 bases identical to TRBD1. J gave up 4 bases and V 6 bases, and 12 bases lay outside the gene matches. The CDR3 runs to 16 residues. From germline, CDR1 is MDHEN and CDR2 SYDVKM. The DNA of the CDR3 is TGTGCCAGCAGCCGCCGGGACAGGGTCCTCTCCTATGGCTACACCTTC. Its translation: CASSRRDRVLSYGYTF.

J is TRBJ2-1 and V is TRBV28; the D is unclear. Looked up from germline, CDR1 is MDHEN and CDR2 is SYDVKM. Trimming cost V 2 bases and J 8 bases, with 7 bases left between them. The CDR3 covers 12 residues. The CDR3 loop reads CASSLISDEQFF. The CDR3 region has the DNA TGTGCCAGCAGTTTAATAAGTGATGAGCAGTTCTTC.

This clonotype was counted ten times or more. This rearrangement joins TRBV12-3 or TRBV12-4 to TRBJ1-1; D perhaps matches TRBD1 (6 bases). V was cut by 6 bases and J by 5 bases, with 13 bases left in between. This CDR3 contains 13 residues. CDR3 in DNA: TGTGCCAGCAGAAACCTCGACAGGACTGAAGCTTTCTTT. The encoded protein is CASRNLDRTEAFF.

This clonotype was seen a handful of times. The rearrangement uses TRBV29-1 and TRBJ1-5, with D perhaps matching TRBD1 (6 bases). V was trimmed by 4 bases and J by 4 bases, leaving 14 bases between them. Germline values: CDR1 SQVTM, CDR2 ANQGSEA. This CDR3 spans 14 amino acids. This chain's CDR3 is CSVASGGPNQPQHF. In nucleotides, the CDR3 is TGCAGCGTTGCGTCCGGGGGGCCTAATCAGCCCCAGCATTTT.